This T cell receptor (beta chain) was recovered during a study of blood T cells in healthy people across ages. Study results and limitations: PBMC samples, being unsorted, prevented any conclusive comparison of naive and antigen-experienced cells.

Individuals who donated were healthy Caucasians from Russia aged roughly 6 to 90. This CDR3 contains 13 residues. Per the germline V gene, CDR1 is SQVTM and CDR2 is ANQGSEA. This clonotype was counted between two and nine times. Its antigen is not known. Alongside a J-beta primer mix, a sample-barcoded 5' primer served in a second PCR lasting roughly 7 to 11 cycles. TCRdb processed the 5' RACE reads anew with MiXCR; each CDR3 protein has one entry. The sample lists approximately 780,000 distinct CDR3 sequences; roughly 25% were seen once. The same data also contributed to another study, on T cells of mothers and their children. From that second work: Samples were provided by three healthy Caucasian mothers and their six children.

This chain connects TRBV29-1 to TRBJ2-7; weak D call: TRBD1 (5 bases). Source material: blood. The source is a boy younger than 18 in good health. CDR3 in amino acids: CGVLQATGYEQYF. CDR3 nucleotides: TGCGGTGTTTTACAGGCCACAGGCTACGAGCAGTACTTC.